This is a list of T cell receptor beta chains from one sample in a study of cytomegalovirus exposure and HLA in healthy donors. The protocol was immunoSEQ multiplex PCR, while the TCRdb copy is restricted to in-frame clones and leaves out a portion. The sample yields roughly 190,000 clones, 83% seen once. The sample was PBMCs. Receptors were obtained from a man aged 35-49 years in good health and CMV-seropositive. Both conserved end residues are part of each CDR3. D genes are given only for firm matches. Clone sizes are given selectively: once, few, many, or a class where the clone is expanded.

cdr3_nt: TGTGCCAGCGCCAGGTACGTCGGTACAGATACGCAGTATTTT
cdr3_aa: CASARYVGTDTQYF
v_call: TRBV21-1
clone_size: .
cdr3_length: 14
d_call: .
j_call: TRBJ2-3

cdr3_nt: TGTGCCAGCAGCCCCGTCCGTGGGACAGGGACAATCTACGAGCAGTACTTC
cdr3_aa: CASSPVRGTGTIYEQYF
v_call: TRBV5-5
clone_size: few
cdr3_length: 17
d_call: TRBD1
j_call: TRBJ2-7

cdr3_nt: TGTGCCATCAGTGAGTCGTTTGACAGGTCGAACACTGAAGCTTTCTTT
cdr3_aa: CAISESFDRSNTEAFF
v_call: TRBV10-3
clone_size: .
cdr3_length: 16
d_call: .
j_call: TRBJ1-1

cdr3_nt: TGTGCCAGCAGTTGGACTAGCGGGAGGGCCCCCCTCTACGAGCAGTACTTC
cdr3_aa: CASSWTSGRAPLYEQYF
v_call: TRBV2
clone_size: .
cdr3_length: 17
d_call: TRBD2
j_call: TRBJ2-7

cdr3_nt: TGTGCCAGCAAACAGGGGAACACCGGGGAGCTGTTTTTT
cdr3_aa: CASKQGNTGELFF
v_call: TRBV2
clone_size: .
cdr3_length: 13
d_call: .
j_call: TRBJ2-2

cdr3_nt: TGCGCCAGCAGTGAGTCGGGACTACCAGAGCAGTTCTTC
cdr3_aa: CASSESGLPEQFF
v_call: TRBV10-1
clone_size: .
cdr3_length: 13
d_call: TRBD2
j_call: TRBJ2-1

cdr3_nt: TGTGCCAGCAGTAGACCTTCTAGCGGGGGCTACGAGCAGTACTTC
cdr3_aa: CASSRPSSGGYEQYF
v_call: TRBV6-6
clone_size: few
cdr3_length: 15
d_call: TRBD2
j_call: TRBJ2-7

cdr3_nt: TGTGCCAGCAGTCCTAGCGGGAGGGAAAGGCAGTACTTC
cdr3_aa: CASSPSGRERQYF
v_call: TRBV25-1
clone_size: .
cdr3_length: 13
d_call: TRBD2
j_call: TRBJ2-7

cdr3_nt: TGTGCCAGCAGTGAAGGACTAGCGGGAAAGAGGGGGCGCACAGATACGCAGTATTTT
cdr3_aa: CASSEGLAGKRGRTDTQYF
v_call: TRBV6-1
clone_size: .
cdr3_length: 19
d_call: TRBD2
j_call: TRBJ2-3

cdr3_nt: TGTGCCATCAGTGAGTCACGGGAGAGAGGAGAGACCCAGTACTTC
cdr3_aa: CAISESRERGETQYF
v_call: TRBV10-3
clone_size: .
cdr3_length: 15
d_call: .
j_call: TRBJ2-5

cdr3_nt: TGTGCCAGCTCACCACAAAGAGGGGGAGAAGGGACTGAAGCTTTCTTT
cdr3_aa: CASSPQRGGEGTEAFF
v_call: TRBV18
clone_size: .
cdr3_length: 16
d_call: .
j_call: TRBJ1-1

cdr3_nt: TGCGCCAGCAGAGGGGGAACGAACACCGGGGAGCTGTTTTTT
cdr3_aa: CASRGGTNTGELFF
v_call: TRBV10-1
clone_size: .
cdr3_length: 14
d_call: .
j_call: TRBJ2-2

cdr3_nt: TGTGCCATCAGTGAAAGGGGTAACACCGGGGAGCTGTTTTTT
cdr3_aa: CAISERGNTGELFF
v_call: TRBV10-3
clone_size: .
cdr3_length: 14
d_call: .
j_call: TRBJ2-2

cdr3_nt: TGTGCCACCAGCAGAGGTTGGGGCGGGAACACAGATACGCAGTATTTT
cdr3_aa: CATSRGWGGNTDTQYF
v_call: TRBV15
clone_size: .
cdr3_length: 16
d_call: .
j_call: TRBJ2-3

cdr3_nt: TGTGCCAGCAGCCCCAGCGTAGGGGACTATGGCTACACCTTC
cdr3_aa: CASSPSVGDYGYTF
v_call: TRBV7-2
clone_size: .
cdr3_length: 14
d_call: .
j_call: TRBJ1-2

cdr3_nt: TGTGCCAGCAGCTTAGCGGGCACTTACGAGCAGTACTTC
cdr3_aa: CASSLAGTYEQYF
v_call: TRBV7-2
clone_size: .
cdr3_length: 13
d_call: .
j_call: TRBJ2-7

cdr3_nt: TGTGCCAGCAGCTCACAGGGGAGGCACACCATATATTTT
cdr3_aa: CASSSQGRHTIYF
v_call: TRBV7-9
clone_size: .
cdr3_length: 13
d_call: TRBD1
j_call: TRBJ1-3

cdr3_nt: TGTGCCAGCAGCTTCCGACAGGCTGCGATGGGAGATGAGCAGTTCTTC
cdr3_aa: CASSFRQAAMGDEQFF
v_call: TRBV7-2
clone_size: once
cdr3_length: 16
d_call: .
j_call: TRBJ2-1

cdr3_nt: TGCAGCGTTCCGGTAGCGGGAGGGTCTGAGACCCAGTACTTC
cdr3_aa: CSVPVAGGSETQYF
v_call: TRBV29-1
clone_size: .
cdr3_length: 14
d_call: TRBD2
j_call: TRBJ2-5

cdr3_nt: TGTGCCACCAGCAGCAATGCGGGGTATGAAGCTTTCTTT
cdr3_aa: CATSSNAGYEAFF
v_call: TRBV15
clone_size: .
cdr3_length: 13
d_call: .
j_call: TRBJ1-1

cdr3_nt: TGTGCCTGGAGGAAGACTAGCGGGAGGCCGATCCAAGAGACCCAGTACTTC
cdr3_aa: CAWRKTSGRPIQETQYF
v_call: TRBV30
clone_size: .
cdr3_length: 17
d_call: TRBD2
j_call: TRBJ2-5

cdr3_nt: TGCGCCAGCAGCTTGATGGGTAGCGGTTCCTACAATGAGCAGTTCTTC
cdr3_aa: CASSLMGSGSYNEQFF
v_call: TRBV5-1
clone_size: .
cdr3_length: 16
d_call: .
j_call: TRBJ2-1

cdr3_nt: TGTGCCAGAATAACAAGCGGGAGAAACATTCAGTACTTC
cdr3_aa: CARITSGRNIQYF
v_call: TRBV19
clone_size: .
cdr3_length: 13
d_call: TRBD2
j_call: TRBJ2-4

cdr3_nt: TGCGCCAGCAGCAAGGAGGCCGATGGCTACACCTTC
cdr3_aa: CASSKEADGYTF
v_call: TRBV4-1
clone_size: .
cdr3_length: 12
d_call: .
j_call: TRBJ1-2

cdr3_nt: TGTGCCAGCTGGACAGGGGATAGCTACACCTTC
cdr3_aa: CASWTGDSYTF
v_call: TRBV19
clone_size: .
cdr3_length: 11
d_call: TRBD1
j_call: TRBJ1-2

cdr3_nt: TGTGCCAGCAGCACGCGGGGGGCTGAGAGGGCAGATACGCAGTATTTT
cdr3_aa: CASSTRGAERADTQYF
v_call: TRBV21-1
clone_size: .
cdr3_length: 16
d_call: .
j_call: TRBJ2-3

cdr3_nt: TGTGCCAGCAGTCTAGGGGGGACAGGCGTCTCTGGAAACACCATATATTTT
cdr3_aa: CASSLGGTGVSGNTIYF
v_call: TRBV28
clone_size: .
cdr3_length: 17
d_call: TRBD1
j_call: TRBJ1-3

cdr3_nt: TGTGCCAGCTCATCGGGACAGACCTATGGCTACACCTTC
cdr3_aa: CASSSGQTYGYTF
v_call: TRBV18
clone_size: .
cdr3_length: 13
d_call: TRBD1
j_call: TRBJ1-2